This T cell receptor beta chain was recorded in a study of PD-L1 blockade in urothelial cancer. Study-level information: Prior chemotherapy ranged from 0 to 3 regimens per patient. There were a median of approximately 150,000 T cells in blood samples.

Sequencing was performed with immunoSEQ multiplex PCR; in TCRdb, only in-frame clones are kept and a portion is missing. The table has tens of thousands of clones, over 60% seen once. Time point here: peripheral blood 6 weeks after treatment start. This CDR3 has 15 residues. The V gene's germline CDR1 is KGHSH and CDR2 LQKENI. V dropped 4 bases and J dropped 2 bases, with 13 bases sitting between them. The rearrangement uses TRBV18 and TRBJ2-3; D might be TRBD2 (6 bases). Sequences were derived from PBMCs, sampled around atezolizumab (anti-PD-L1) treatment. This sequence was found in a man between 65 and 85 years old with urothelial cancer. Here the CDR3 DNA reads TGTGCCAGCTCACTTGGCCTAGCGAACACAGATACGCAGTATTTT. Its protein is CASSLGLANTDTQYF.